One and the same sample provided the 17 T cell receptor beta chains below, sequenced in a study of naive and memory T cell subsets. An equimolar mix of two oligonucleotides served as the beta constant-region primer for TRBC1 and TRBC2. The ligated cDNA underwent four PCR rounds using SP2 and nested alpha and beta constant-region primers. TCRdb itself ran the UMI-ligation and nested PCR reads through MiXCR, one entry per CDR3 protein. The sample contains 8,000 or so distinct CDR3 sequences, approximately 30% of which appear only once. The specimen sequenced was CD8+ TEMRA cells from blood. Stated subset: effector memory re-expressing CD45RA, CD45RA+ CD27-. The receptors here all came from a human donor in good health.

This sequence joins TRBV7-6 and TRBJ2-7; 9 nucleotides align to TRBD1. This CDR3 has 15 residues. Unmatched junction bases numbered 10, after V lost 3 bases and J lost 7 bases. Germline CDR1 and CDR2: SGHVS and FNYEAQ. The CDR3 here is CASSFRGDRVDEQYF. The CDR3 DNA sequence: TGTGCCAGCAGCTTTAGGGGGGACAGGGTCGATGAGCAGTACTTC.

This clonotype has only a few counts. The J gene is TRBJ2-7, the V gene TRBV12-3 or TRBV12-4, with D possibly matching TRBD1 (7 bases). Trimming removed 6 bases from V and 2 bases from J, with 23 bases in between. CDR3 size: 17 residues. The CDR3 region has the DNA TGTGCCAGCAGCTCGAGGCGGGACAGTGTAGTCACCTACGAGCAGTACTTC. This gives the protein CASSSRRDSVVTYEQYF.

This clonotype was seen at least ten times. The chain joins TRBV7-3 to TRBJ2-2; 8 positions agree with TRBD1. CDR3 length equals 15 residues. J was trimmed by 4 bases and V by 6 bases; bases with no gene match: 7. From germline, CDR1 is SGHTA and CDR2 FQGTGA. CDR3 amino acids: CASSLTGGTTGELFF. The CDR3 bases are TGTGCCAGCAGTCTCACAGGGGGGACCACCGGGGAGCTGTTTTTT.

The V gene is TRBV10-3, the J gene TRBJ2-7, with D uncertain. V lost 4 bases, J lost 2 bases, and 12 bases lay in between. The V gene's germline CDR1 is ENHRY and CDR2 SYGVKD. This CDR3 comprises 14 residues. For the CDR3, the DNA is TGTGCCATCAGTGGGCAGGAAGGGACCTACGAGCAGTACTTC. This translates into CAISGQEGTYEQYF.

V gene TRBV12-3 or TRBV12-4 combines with J gene TRBJ1-1; D possibly corresponds to TRBD1 (5 bases). V was pared by 5 bases and J by 5 bases, with 9 bases between. This CDR3 is built from 12 residues. DNA of the CDR3: TGTGCCAGCAGTGGGGGTGAGACTGAAGCTTTCTTT. It is translated as CASSGGETEAFF.

J is TRBJ1-4 and V is TRBV5-6; tentative D call: TRBD1 (5 bases). CDR3 length: 16 amino acids. Trimming took 0 bases from V and 4 from J, leaving 13 bases between them. Germline CDR1 is SGHDT and CDR2 is YYEEEE. CDR3 bases: TGTGCCAGCAGCTTGGGGGGCGGAGTAGTTAATGAAAAACTGTTTTTT. Its protein product is CASSLGGGVVNEKLFF.

This clonotype has just a few counts. Germline is not matched at one junction end, which may reflect a read error. CDR3 nucleotide sequence: TGTGCTAGCAGCTCTGGACCGACCTCCTACGAGCAGTACTTC. Its translation is CASSSGPTSYEQYF. The rearrangement uses TRBV7-7 and TRBJ2-7; D unclear. This CDR3 is built from 14 residues. CDR1 is SSHAT, CDR2 FNYEAQ, per germline (reference sequence).

This clonotype has a handful of counts. The rearrangement uses TRBV4-3 and TRBJ2-5; the D gene could be TRBD1 or TRBD2 (6 bases each). Germline-derived CDR1 and CDR2 are LGHNA and YSLEER. V was shortened by 6 bases and J by 5 bases, with 19 bases between the two germline ends. CDR3 length equals 15 residues. The DNA for the CDR3 is TGCGCCAGCAGTCAGGGGCGCGGGGTGAGGGAGACCCAGTACTTC. Translation: CASSQGRGVRETQYF.

There are a few counts of this clonotype. J is TRBJ2-1 and V is TRBV7-2; D may be TRBD2 (5 bases). Trimming removed 3 bases at V and 3 bases at J, with 12 bases between. CDR3 length: 15 residues. Germline CDR1 reads SGHTA; CDR2 reads FQGNSA. For the CDR3, the DNA is TGTGCCAGCAGCTTCGAGGGTGATAACTACAATGAGCAGTTCTTC. As protein: CASSFEGDNYNEQFF. The variable domain in full, completed from reference TRBV7-2 and TRBJ2-1, reads GAGVSQSPSNKVTEKGKDVELRCDPISGHTALYWYRQSLGQGLEFLIYFQGNSAPDKSGLPSDRFSAERTGGSVSTLTIQRTQQEDSAVYLCASSFEGDNYNEQFFGPGTRLTVL.

The genes are TRBV18 and TRBJ1-1; tentatively, D is TRBD1 (6 bases). V lost 5 bases, J lost 4 bases, and 11 bases lay in between. Germline-derived CDR1 and CDR2 are KGHSH and LQKENI. This CDR3 region has 13 residues. The CDR3 region has the DNA TGTGCCAGCTCATCAGGGGAGGGCACTGAAGCTTTCTTT. Its translation: CASSSGEGTEAFF.

At least ten counts were recorded for this clonotype. V gene TRBV24-1 combines with J gene TRBJ2-3, with D perhaps matching TRBD1 or TRBD2 (5 bases each). Trimming removed 10 bases from V and 0 bases from J, with 7 bases in between. Germline values: CDR1 KGHDR, CDR2 SFDVKD. The CDR3 has 12 amino acids. The CDR3 spells CATGESTDTQYF. CDR3 sequence (DNA): TGTGCCACAGGGGAGAGCACAGATACGCAGTATTTT.

This clonotype was seen more than once but under ten times. This chain links TRBV24-1 with TRBJ1-1; tentatively, D is TRBD1 (5 bases). Germline CDR1 and CDR2: KGHDR and SFDVKD. This CDR3 is 13 amino acids long. The V and J ends lost 4 bases and 1 base respectively, with 6 bases between them. This chain's CDR3 is CATSEQENTEAFF. The CDR3 DNA reads as TGTGCCACCAGTGAACAGGAGAACACTGAAGCTTTCTTT.

The chain recombines TRBV12-3 or TRBV12-4 with TRBJ1-5; D may be TRBD1 (6 bases). The CDR3 covers 13 residues. Between the trimmed V and J ends, which lost 3 bases and 4 bases, there was a span of 7 bases. The DNA for the CDR3 is TGTGCCAGCAGTTTTAGGGGGAATCAGCCCCAGCATTTT. This sequence encodes CASSFRGNQPQHF.

The chain combines TRBV29-1 with TRBJ2-1; maybe TRBD2 (6 bases). Germline V gene lookup returns CDR1 SQVTM and CDR2 ANQGSEA. This CDR3 region has 14 residues. The germline V and J ends were trimmed by 7 bases and 3 bases, with 16 bases remaining between them. CDR3 in DNA: TGCAGCGAAGGAGGGACCTCAAACTACAATGAGCAGTTCTTC. This sequence encodes CSEGGTSNYNEQFF.

This clonotype was observed a handful of times. The chain links TRBV5-1 to TRBJ1-2; D unclear. This CDR3 has 14 residues. The germline V and J ends were trimmed by 5 bases and 0 bases, with 11 bases remaining between them. Germline V gene data show CDR1 as SGHRS and CDR2 as YFSETQ. As DNA, the CDR3 is TGCGCCAGCAGGAATACATCGCCTAACTATGGCTACACCTTC. It encodes CASRNTSPNYGYTF.

This clonotype appeared many times. The genes are TRBV6-5 and TRBJ2-1; D unclear. The CDR3 runs to 14 residues. Germline CDR1 is MNHEY and CDR2 is SVGAGI. Between the trimmed V and J ends, which lost 2 bases and 7 bases, there was a span of 12 bases. The CDR3 region has the DNA TGTGCCAGCAGTTACGCCAAGAACGGTAATGAGCAGTTCTTC. It specifies CASSYAKNGNEQFF.

J is TRBJ1-2 and V is TRBV6-1; no clear D gene. Per germline, CDR1 MNHNS and CDR2 SASEGT. This CDR3 has 15 residues. Deletions cut 3 bases from V and 2 bases from J, with 13 bases between. As DNA, the CDR3 is TGTGCCAGCAGTGACGGTGTGGAGGGAAACTATGGCTACACCTTC. Encoded protein: CASSDGVEGNYGYTF.